The rows below give T cell receptor beta chains drawn from one sample of a study of blood T cell repertoires in COVID-19. TCRdb's table, derived via immunoSEQ multiplex PCR, lists solely in-frame clones and lacks some. The table includes approximately 200,000 clones, roughly 87% detected once. Input material: PBMCs or T cells enriched from blood (not recorded which). These TCRs come from a man between 18 and 29 years old with acute COVID-19. Each CDR3 is given without its conserved first and last residue. D genes are given only for firm matches. A row's size may be missing; if present it is once, few, many or a size class.

CDR3	V	J	D	size
ASSPQGTGELF	TRBV3-1/TRBV3-2	TRBJ2-2	.	.
ASSQDLVGTGGSGQY	TRBV4-1	TRBJ2-7	TRBD1	.
ASSQSLSSFGGDNSPLH	TRBV16	TRBJ1-6	.	.
ASSLLSPGEGTEAF	TRBV27	TRBJ1-1	.	.
ASSTGTSRNTEAF	TRBV9	TRBJ1-1	.	.
ASGLVLGASISGNTIY	TRBV12-5	TRBJ1-3	.	.
ASSLIRQGAYEQY	TRBV6-2/TRBV6-3	TRBJ2-7	TRBD1	.
ASSKDRFGDRGYEQY	TRBV21-1	TRBJ2-7	.	few
ASSFVMITGGADTQY	TRBV28	TRBJ2-3	TRBD2	.
ASSLGLAQSYNEQF	TRBV5-4	TRBJ2-1	TRBD2	.
ASTKVGDSANTGELF	TRBV19	TRBJ2-2	.	.
ASSVDGQGGNSPLH	TRBV9	TRBJ1-6	TRBD1	.
ASSEGTTTYEQY	TRBV25-1	TRBJ2-7	TRBD2	.
ASSLQETQY	TRBV11-3	TRBJ2-5	.	.
ASSPDFLESHSPLH	TRBV4-1	TRBJ1-6	.	few
AWRMPGGNEQY	TRBV30	TRBJ2-7	.	.
ASSKGLAGPGHEQY	TRBV28	TRBJ2-7	TRBD2	.
ASSRPGRWGNEQF	TRBV13	TRBJ2-1	.	.
ATSDGGTEAF	TRBV24-1	TRBJ1-1	.	once
ASSLGVLAQGEQF	TRBV28	TRBJ2-1	TRBD2	.